This is a list of T cell receptor beta chains from one sample in a study of blood T cell repertoires in COVID-19. Method: immunoSEQ multiplex PCR; TCRdb's copy keeps in-frame clones and lacks some. This table holds roughly 70,000 clones, about 90% found once. Sequenced input: peripheral blood. These receptors all stem from a middle-aged man with active COVID-19. The CDR3 runs from the conserved cysteine through the conserved F or W. D genes are given only for firm matches. Some rows have no size entry. The others give once, few or many, or a class for an expanded clone.

V: TRBV5-6; D: .; J: TRBJ1-2; size: once; DNA: TGTGCCAGCAGCTTGCTGAGGGCGTATAGTGGCTACACCTTC; CDR3: CASSLLRAYSGYTF
V: TRBV2; D: TRBD1; J: TRBJ1-5; size: .; DNA: TGTGCCAGCAGTGAGGGGACAGGGGGTAATCAGCCCCAGCATTTT; CDR3: CASSEGTGGNQPQHF
V: TRBV10-3; D: .; J: TRBJ1-4; size: .; DNA: TGTGCCATCAGTGACTCGCAGGGCGGAGAAAAACTGTTTTTT; CDR3: CAISDSQGGEKLFF
V: TRBV5-1; D: .; J: TRBJ1-1; size: few; DNA: TGCGCCAGCAGCTTGGCCGGGGTAGCGGACACTGAAGCTTTCTTT; CDR3: CASSLAGVADTEAFF
V: TRBV6-5; D: TRBD1; J: TRBJ2-7; size: .; DNA: TGTGCCAGCAGTTACTCGGACAGGGGTGCCTACGAGCAGTACTTC; CDR3: CASSYSDRGAYEQYF
V: TRBV6-5; D: .; J: TRBJ2-7; size: .; DNA: TGTGCCAGCAGAGACTCACACGAGCAGTACTTC; CDR3: CASRDSHEQYF
V: TRBV2; D: TRBD2; J: TRBJ2-3; size: .; DNA: TGTGCCAGCAGGAGGGGACTAGCGGGAGTTTCAGATACGCAGTATTTT; CDR3: CASRRGLAGVSDTQYF
V: TRBV4-2; D: .; J: TRBJ1-5; size: .; DNA: TGTGCCAGCAGCCAAGAGTCGAACAGTTATAGCAATCAGCCCCAGCATTTT; CDR3: CASSQESNSYSNQPQHF
V: TRBV28; D: .; J: TRBJ1-1; size: few; DNA: TGTGCCAGCAGTTTGCCAGGAACCACTGAAGCTTTCTTT; CDR3: CASSLPGTTEAFF
V: TRBV5-6; D: .; J: TRBJ2-1; size: .; DNA: TGTGCCACAGCAGTTACGGGCTACAATGAGCAGTTCTTC; CDR3: CATAVTGYNEQFF
V: TRBV5-1; D: TRBD1; J: TRBJ1-1; size: few; DNA: TGCGCCAGCAGCTTACAGACAGGGAGCACTGAAGCTTTCTTT; CDR3: CASSLQTGSTEAFF
V: TRBV19; D: .; J: TRBJ1-5; size: .; DNA: TGTGCCAGTAGTATATCGGCAGGGCAGAGGACTCAGCCCCAGCATTTT; CDR3: CASSISAGQRTQPQHF
V: TRBV6-2/TRBV6-3; D: .; J: TRBJ2-7; size: .; DNA: TGTGCCAGCAGTTACCGCACGGGGTCTTACGAGCAGTACTTC; CDR3: CASSYRTGSYEQYF
V: TRBV3-1/TRBV3-2; D: TRBD1; J: TRBJ1-6; size: .; DNA: TGTGCCAGCAGCCAATTGGGACAGCTTAATAATTCACCCCTCCACTTT; CDR3: CASSQLGQLNNSPLHF
V: TRBV29-1; D: .; J: TRBJ2-7; size: .; DNA: TGCAGCGCCTCAGGGGGCGGGAGTACAAACGAGCAGTACTTC; CDR3: CSASGGGSTNEQYF
V: TRBV2; D: .; J: TRBJ2-7; size: .; DNA: TGTGCCAGCAGTGGGCTCGAGGCGGGCGAGCAGTACTTC; CDR3: CASSGLEAGEQYF
V: TRBV5-1; D: TRBD1; J: TRBJ2-4; size: .; DNA: TGCGCCAGCAGCCTGGGCGGACAGGTAAACATTCAGTACTTC; CDR3: CASSLGGQVNIQYF
V: TRBV6-5; D: TRBD1; J: TRBJ1-2; size: .; DNA: TGTGCCAGTACCGACAGGGGAAACTATGGCTACACCTTC; CDR3: CASTDRGNYGYTF
V: TRBV15; D: .; J: TRBJ2-1; size: .; DNA: TGTGCCACCAGCAGAGTGGGCAACAACTACAATGAGCAGTTCTTC; CDR3: CATSRVGNNYNEQFF
V: TRBV5-1; D: TRBD1; J: TRBJ1-4; size: .; DNA: TGCGCCAGCAGCTTGGCCCCCGGGACAGGGTTTGCAACTAATGAAAAACTGTTTTTT; CDR3: CASSLAPGTGFATNEKLFF
V: TRBV19; D: TRBD1; J: TRBJ1-1; size: .; DNA: TGTGCCAGTGACAGGGGGCAAACTGAAGCTTTCTTT; CDR3: CASDRGQTEAFF
V: TRBV27; D: .; J: TRBJ2-4; size: .; DNA: TGTGCCAGCAGTTTTGGGCCAAGCTTAGACATTCAGTACTTC; CDR3: CASSFGPSLDIQYF
V: TRBV6-2/TRBV6-3; D: .; J: TRBJ1-6; size: .; DNA: TGTGCCAGCAGTAAGCGGACAGACGATTCACCCCTCCACTTT; CDR3: CASSKRTDDSPLHF
V: TRBV27; D: TRBD2; J: TRBJ2-1; size: .; DNA: TGTGCCAGCAGCATGCTAGCGGGACGAAGATATTACAATGAGCAGTTCTTC; CDR3: CASSMLAGRRYYNEQFF
V: TRBV6-5; D: .; J: TRBJ1-2; size: .; DNA: TGTGCCAGCAGACACAGGGAACGTGGCTACACCTTC; CDR3: CASRHRERGYTF
V: TRBV9; D: TRBD2; J: TRBJ2-1; size: few; DNA: TGTGCCAGCAGCTCAGCGGGAGGGGAGGGCAATGAGCAGTTCTTC; CDR3: CASSSAGGEGNEQFF
V: TRBV19; D: .; J: TRBJ1-5; size: once; DNA: TGTGCCAGTAGCCGGACAGTGGAAATCTATCAGCCCCAGCATTTT; CDR3: CASSRTVEIYQPQHF
V: TRBV7-9; D: TRBD1; J: TRBJ2-7; size: .; DNA: TGTGCCAGCAGCTTTGGACAGGGATTCTCCTACGAGCAGTACTTC; CDR3: CASSFGQGFSYEQYF
V: TRBV15; D: TRBD2; J: TRBJ2-3; size: few; DNA: TGTGCCACCAGCCCGCGGGGGGGCCTCTCAGCGGATACGCAGTATTTT; CDR3: CATSPRGGLSADTQYF
V: TRBV6-6; D: .; J: TRBJ2-5; size: .; DNA: TGTGCCAGCAGTTACTCGAATTACGGTGGTGAGACCCAGTACTTC; CDR3: CASSYSNYGGETQYF
V: TRBV3-1/TRBV3-2; D: TRBD1; J: TRBJ2-1; size: .; DNA: TGTGCCAGCAGAAACAGGGGGTCCTACAATGAGCAGTTCTTC; CDR3: CASRNRGSYNEQFF
V: TRBV3-1/TRBV3-2; D: TRBD1; J: TRBJ1-1; size: .; DNA: TGTGCCAGCAGCCAAAAGCCCAGGGGGCGCGGGACTGAAGCTTTCTTT; CDR3: CASSQKPRGRGTEAFF
V: TRBV18; D: .; J: TRBJ1-3; size: .; DNA: TGTGCCAGCTCACCCGACAGGCAGAACGTGAACACCATATATTTT; CDR3: CASSPDRQNVNTIYF
V: TRBV6-6; D: TRBD1; J: TRBJ1-2; size: .; DNA: TGTGCCAGCAGCCCCGGGACAGGGGTTATGGTAAATGGCTACACCTTC; CDR3: CASSPGTGVMVNGYTF
V: TRBV7-9; D: .; J: TRBJ1-3; size: .; DNA: TGTGCCAGCAGCTTTGTCACTCCTGGAAACACCATATATTTT; CDR3: CASSFVTPGNTIYF
V: TRBV24-1; D: .; J: TRBJ2-7; size: .; DNA: TGTGCCACCAGTGATTCTGTTTTTAAGTACTTC; CDR3: CATSDSVFKYF
V: TRBV19; D: TRBD1; J: TRBJ2-7; size: .; DNA: TGTGCCAGTAGTCCCGGGACAGGGGGCTCCTACGAGCAGTACTTC; CDR3: CASSPGTGGSYEQYF
V: TRBV2; D: .; J: TRBJ1-6; size: .; DNA: TGTGCCAGCAGTGAAGTACAGGTCAATCGAAATTCACCCCTCCACTTT; CDR3: CASSEVQVNRNSPLHF
V: TRBV6-4; D: .; J: TRBJ2-1; size: .; DNA: TGTGCCAGCAGTGAGGACTACTTAGCCTACAATGAGCAGTTCTTC; CDR3: CASSEDYLAYNEQFF
V: TRBV11-2; D: TRBD2; J: TRBJ2-7; size: .; DNA: TGTGCCAGCAGCAGGGACTACCAAAACTACGAGCAGTACTTC; CDR3: CASSRDYQNYEQYF
V: TRBV29-1; D: TRBD1; J: TRBJ2-7; size: .; DNA: TGCAGCGTTGTCGGGACAGGGAGCTCCTACGAGCAGTACTTC; CDR3: CSVVGTGSSYEQYF
V: TRBV4-1; D: .; J: TRBJ2-1; size: .; DNA: TGCGCCAGCAGCCGAAGAACGGGAGAGCAGTTCTTC; CDR3: CASSRRTGEQFF
V: TRBV7-9; D: TRBD2; J: TRBJ2-1; size: .; DNA: TGTGCCAGCAGCCCGGGACTAGCGGGACATGGGGAGCAGTTCTTC; CDR3: CASSPGLAGHGEQFF
V: TRBV5-1; D: TRBD1; J: TRBJ1-6; size: .; DNA: TGCGCCAGCAGCGGGGGGACAGGGGGAAATTCACCCCTCCACTTT; CDR3: CASSGGTGGNSPLHF
V: TRBV7-8; D: .; J: TRBJ2-5; size: .; DNA: TGTGCCAGCAGCTTCGCCAACACAGATCAAGAGACCCAGTACTTC; CDR3: CASSFANTDQETQYF
V: TRBV27; D: .; J: TRBJ1-1; size: .; DNA: TGTGCCAGCAGTTTAGGGCCGGGATTTGAAGCTTTCTTT; CDR3: CASSLGPGFEAFF
V: TRBV28; D: .; J: TRBJ2-7; size: .; DNA: TGTGCCAGCAGGGGGAGCGGGCACCTCTCCTACGAGCAGTACTTC; CDR3: CASRGSGHLSYEQYF
V: TRBV7-3; D: TRBD2; J: TRBJ2-1; size: .; DNA: TGTGCCAGCAGCCCTCAGCGGGAGTCCTACAATGAGCAGTTCTTC; CDR3: CASSPQRESYNEQFF
V: TRBV7-9; D: TRBD1; J: TRBJ1-2; size: .; DNA: TGTGCCAGCAGCCCGACAGGGTTCTATGGCTACACCTTC; CDR3: CASSPTGFYGYTF
V: TRBV10-2; D: .; J: TRBJ2-2; size: .; DNA: TGCGCCAGCGATAGGAGGGCAAGTGGCGGGGAGCTGTTTTTT; CDR3: CASDRRASGGELFF
V: TRBV28; D: .; J: TRBJ1-2; size: .; DNA: TGTGCCAGCACCGTCGACAGTTACTATGGCTACACCTTC; CDR3: CASTVDSYYGYTF
V: TRBV27; D: TRBD2; J: TRBJ2-7; size: .; DNA: TGTGCCAGCAGTTCCATAATGGGGGGGAACGAGCAGTACTTC; CDR3: CASSSIMGGNEQYF
V: TRBV28; D: .; J: TRBJ2-2; size: .; DNA: TGTGCCAGCAGGCGACAGCTTCTCCTTGGGGAGCTGTTTTTT; CDR3: CASRRQLLLGELFF
V: TRBV28; D: TRBD1; J: TRBJ1-6; size: .; DNA: TGTGCCAGCAGTCCCCCGGGACAGTATAATTCACCCCTCCACTTT; CDR3: CASSPPGQYNSPLHF
V: TRBV3-1/TRBV3-2; D: TRBD2; J: TRBJ2-7; size: .; DNA: TGTGCCAGCAGCCAAGGCGGGGGACTAGTTTCCTCCGAGCAGTACTTC; CDR3: CASSQGGGLVSSEQYF
V: TRBV6-4; D: .; J: TRBJ1-1; size: once; DNA: TGTGCCAGCAGTGACTCCCCAGGGCAGAACACTGAAGCTTTCTTT; CDR3: CASSDSPGQNTEAFF
V: TRBV19; D: .; J: TRBJ2-7; size: .; DNA: TGTGCCAGTAGTATGATATTGGGACAATCCTACGAGCAGTACTTC; CDR3: CASSMILGQSYEQYF
V: TRBV19; D: TRBD2; J: TRBJ2-1; size: .; DNA: TGTGCCAGTAGTCTCCAGCGGGACCCCTACAATGAGCAGTTCTTC; CDR3: CASSLQRDPYNEQFF